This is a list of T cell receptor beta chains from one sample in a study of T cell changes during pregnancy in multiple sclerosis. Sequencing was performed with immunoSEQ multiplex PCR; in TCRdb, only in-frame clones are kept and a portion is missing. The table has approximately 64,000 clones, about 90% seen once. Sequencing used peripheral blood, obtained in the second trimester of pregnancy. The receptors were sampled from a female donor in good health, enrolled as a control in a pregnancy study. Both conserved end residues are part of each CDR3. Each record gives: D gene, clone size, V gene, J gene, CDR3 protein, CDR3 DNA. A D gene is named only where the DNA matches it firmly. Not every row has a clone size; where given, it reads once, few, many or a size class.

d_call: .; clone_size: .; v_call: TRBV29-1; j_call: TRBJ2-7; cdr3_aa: CSVAAGNYYEQYF; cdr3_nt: TGCAGCGTTGCGGCAGGGAACTACTACGAGCAGTACTTC
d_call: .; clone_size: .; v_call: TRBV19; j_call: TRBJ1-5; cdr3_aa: CASSSLNQPQHF; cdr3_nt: TGTGCCAGTAGTTCACTAAATCAGCCCCAGCATTTT
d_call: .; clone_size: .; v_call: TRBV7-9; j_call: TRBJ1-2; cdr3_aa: CASSLAFGYGYTF; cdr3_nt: TGTGCCAGCAGCTTAGCGTTCGGCTATGGCTACACCTTC
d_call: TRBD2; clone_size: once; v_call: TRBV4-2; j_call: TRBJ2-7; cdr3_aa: CASSQLAGARAEQYF; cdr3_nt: TGTGCCAGCAGCCAACTAGCGGGAGCCCGAGCCGAGCAGTACTTC
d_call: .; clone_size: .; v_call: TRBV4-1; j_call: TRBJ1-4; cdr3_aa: CASSGIAGEKLFF; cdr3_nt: TGCGCCAGCAGCGGTATAGCGGGCGAAAAACTGTTTTTT
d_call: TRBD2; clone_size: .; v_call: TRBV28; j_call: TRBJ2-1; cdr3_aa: CASSLGLAGKYNEQFF; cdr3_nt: TGTGCCAGCAGTTTAGGTCTAGCGGGGAAGTACAATGAGCAGTTCTTC
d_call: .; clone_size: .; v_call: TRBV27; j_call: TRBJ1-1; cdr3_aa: CASSLAINRVNTEAFF; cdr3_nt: TGTGCCAGCAGTTTAGCTATCAACAGGGTGAACACTGAAGCTTTCTTT
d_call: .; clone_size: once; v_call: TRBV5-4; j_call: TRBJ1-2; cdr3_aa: CASSYGSGYTF; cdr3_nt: TGTGCCAGCAGCTACGGGTCCGGCTACACCTTC
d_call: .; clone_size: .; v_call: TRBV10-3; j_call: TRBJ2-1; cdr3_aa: CAIRGGRGSGPNEQFF; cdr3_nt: TGTGCCATCAGGGGGGGCCGCGGGAGCGGGCCAAATGAGCAGTTCTTC
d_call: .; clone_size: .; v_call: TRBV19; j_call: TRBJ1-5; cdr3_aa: CASSPLGQALVYSNQPQHF; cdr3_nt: TGTGCCAGTAGCCCTCTGGGCCAGGCCCTCGTTTATAGCAATCAGCCCCAGCATTTT
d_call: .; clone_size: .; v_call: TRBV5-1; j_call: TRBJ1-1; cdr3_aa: CASSLGQLMNTEAFF; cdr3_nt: TGCGCCAGCAGCTTAGGACAGCTCATGAACACTGAAGCTTTCTTT
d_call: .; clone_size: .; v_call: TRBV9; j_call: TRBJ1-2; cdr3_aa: CASSGQNPNYGYTF; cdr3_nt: TGTGCCAGCAGCGGACAGAATCCTAACTATGGCTACACCTTC
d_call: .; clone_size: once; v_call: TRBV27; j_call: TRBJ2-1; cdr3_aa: CASSSWAADEQFF; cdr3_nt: TGTGCCAGCTCCTCGTGGGCAGCTGATGAGCAGTTCTTC
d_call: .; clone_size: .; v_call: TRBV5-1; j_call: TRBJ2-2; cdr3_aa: CASSKGLRGTGELFF; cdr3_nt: TGCGCCAGCAGCAAGGGACTCCGGGGCACCGGGGAGCTGTTTTTT
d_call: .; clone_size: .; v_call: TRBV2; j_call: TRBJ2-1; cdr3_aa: CASQGREQIF; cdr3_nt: TGTGCCAGCCAGGGACGGGAGCAGATCTTC
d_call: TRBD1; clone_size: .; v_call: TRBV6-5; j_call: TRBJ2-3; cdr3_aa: CASPGQGETDTQYF; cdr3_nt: TGTGCCAGCCCGGGACAGGGTGAGACAGATACGCAGTATTTT
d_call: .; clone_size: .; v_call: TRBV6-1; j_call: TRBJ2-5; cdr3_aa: CASSVTFQETQYF; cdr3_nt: TGTGCCAGCAGTGTGACTTTCCAAGAGACCCAGTACTTC
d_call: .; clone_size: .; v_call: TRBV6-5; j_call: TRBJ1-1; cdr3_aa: CASSYSSPGGTEAFF; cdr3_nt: TGTGCCAGCAGTTACTCGAGCCCGGGAGGAACTGAAGCTTTCTTT
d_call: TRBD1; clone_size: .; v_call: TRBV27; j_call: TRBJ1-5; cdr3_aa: CASQPGTGDQPQHF; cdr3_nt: TGTGCCAGCCAACCCGGGACAGGGGATCAGCCCCAGCATTTT
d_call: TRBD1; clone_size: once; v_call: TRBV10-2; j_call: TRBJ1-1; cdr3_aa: CASSERDRPTEHTEAFF; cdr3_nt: TGCGCCAGCAGTGAAAGGGACAGACCCACTGAACACACTGAAGCTTTCTTT
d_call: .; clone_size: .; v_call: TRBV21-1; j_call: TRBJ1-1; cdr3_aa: CASSKGEGWAKEAEAFF; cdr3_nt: TGTGCCAGCAGCAAAGGGGAGGGTTGGGCTAAGGAGGCTGAAGCTTTCTTT
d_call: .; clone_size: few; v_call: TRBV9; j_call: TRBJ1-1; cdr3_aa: CASKRDTEAFF; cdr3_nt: TGTGCCAGCAAGCGGGACACTGAAGCTTTCTTT
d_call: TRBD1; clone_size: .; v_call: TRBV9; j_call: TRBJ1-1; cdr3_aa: CASSPRTGGVEAFF; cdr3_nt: TGTGCCAGCAGCCCCCGGACAGGGGGAGTAGAAGCTTTCTTT
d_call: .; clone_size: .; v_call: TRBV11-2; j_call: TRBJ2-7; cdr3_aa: CASSPGGGAYEQYF; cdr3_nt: TGTGCCAGCAGCCCAGGCGGCGGGGCCTACGAGCAGTACTTC
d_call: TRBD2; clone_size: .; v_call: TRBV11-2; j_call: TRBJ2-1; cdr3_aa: CASSLDRLAGDYNEQFF; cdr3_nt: TGTGCCAGCAGCTTAGATCGACTAGCGGGGGACTACAATGAGCAGTTCTTC
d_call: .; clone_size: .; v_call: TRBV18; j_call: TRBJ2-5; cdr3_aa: CASSPRSGETQYF; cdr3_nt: TGTGCCAGCTCACCCCGGTCGGGGGAGACCCAGTACTTC
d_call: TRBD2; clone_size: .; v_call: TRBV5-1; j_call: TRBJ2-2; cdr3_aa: CASSLSGTSGRNANTGELFF; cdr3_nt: TGCGCCAGCAGCTTGTCCGGGACTAGCGGGAGAAACGCGAACACCGGGGAGCTGTTTTTT
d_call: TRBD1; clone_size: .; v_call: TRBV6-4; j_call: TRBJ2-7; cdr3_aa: CASMTGINYEQYF; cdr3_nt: TGTGCCAGCATGACAGGGATAAACTACGAGCAGTACTTC
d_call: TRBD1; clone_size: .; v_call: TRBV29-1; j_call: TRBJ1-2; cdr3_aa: CSVDRGITYGYTF; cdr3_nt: TGCAGCGTGGACAGGGGGATCACCTATGGCTACACCTTC
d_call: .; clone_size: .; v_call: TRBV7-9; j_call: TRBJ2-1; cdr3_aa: CASSSPQAGQYNEQFF; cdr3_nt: TGTGCCAGCAGCTCCCCGCAAGCGGGCCAATACAATGAGCAGTTCTTC
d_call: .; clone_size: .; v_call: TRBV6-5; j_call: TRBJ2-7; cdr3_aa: CASSYSMNGDYEQYF; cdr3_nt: TGTGCCAGCAGTTACTCGATGAACGGAGACTACGAGCAGTACTTC
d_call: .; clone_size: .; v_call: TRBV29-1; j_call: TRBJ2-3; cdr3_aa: CSVPRRDYEDTQYF; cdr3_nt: TGCAGCGTCCCTAGGCGGGATTATGAAGATACGCAGTATTTT
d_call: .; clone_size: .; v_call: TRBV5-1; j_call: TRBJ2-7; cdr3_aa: CASSEDSSYEQYF; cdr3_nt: TGCGCCAGCAGCGAGGACAGTTCCTACGAGCAGTACTTC
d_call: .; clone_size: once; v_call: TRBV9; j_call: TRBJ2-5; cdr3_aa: CASSRVSVGQPEYF; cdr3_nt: TGTGCCAGCAGTAGAGTTTCTGTTGGGCAGCCGGAGTACTTC
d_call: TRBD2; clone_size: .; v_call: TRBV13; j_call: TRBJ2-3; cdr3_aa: CASSLGLAGGTDTQYF; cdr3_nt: TGTGCCAGCAGCTTAGGCCTAGCGGGGGGCACAGATACGCAGTATTTT
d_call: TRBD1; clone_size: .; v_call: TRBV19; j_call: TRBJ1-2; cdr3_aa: CASNDRGGSYGYTF; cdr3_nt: TGTGCCAGTAATGACAGGGGCGGGAGCTATGGCTACACCTTC
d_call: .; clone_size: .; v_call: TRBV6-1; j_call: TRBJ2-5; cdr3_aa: CASSDSQGLETQYF; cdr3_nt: TGTGCCAGCAGTGACTCCCAGGGGTTGGAGACCCAGTACTTC
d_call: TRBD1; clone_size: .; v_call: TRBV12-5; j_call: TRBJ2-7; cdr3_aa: CASGNGTGYHEQYF; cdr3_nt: TGTGCTAGTGGCAACGGGACAGGGTACCACGAGCAGTACTTC
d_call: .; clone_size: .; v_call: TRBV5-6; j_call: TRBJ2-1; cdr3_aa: CASNPTGGYNEQFF; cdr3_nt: TGTGCCAGCAACCCGACAGGAGGTTACAATGAGCAGTTCTTC
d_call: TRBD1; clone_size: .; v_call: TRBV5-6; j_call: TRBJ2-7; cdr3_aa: CASSFGGTGFGGGYEQYF; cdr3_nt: TGTGCCAGCAGCTTCGGAGGGACAGGATTTGGAGGAGGCTACGAGCAGTACTTC
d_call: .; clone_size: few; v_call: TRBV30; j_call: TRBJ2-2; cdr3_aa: CAWRQGNTGELFF; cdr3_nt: TGTGCCTGGAGACAGGGGAACACCGGGGAGCTGTTTTTT